The 2 T cell receptor beta chains given below trace back to one sample, sequenced in a study of human T cells and chemical hapten exposure (dated by TCRdb to the early 2020s). Library generation was performed with RACE. TCRdb records NextSeq 500 as the sequencer. The raw public data were reprocessed by TCRdb itself: fastp quality trimming at Q25, MiXCR clonotype calling, in-frame beta chains only. Entries that share a CDR3 protein sequence are merged under the most common genes and DNA. This sample holds fewer than 85,000 distinct CDR3 sequences; about 9.4% were observed only once. In total, the top ten clones hold roughly 2.4% of the sample. Reading the label with the study, this specimen's time point is: patch test 2, 6 weeks after DPC sensitization. This specimen's treatment or condition label, per the study, means: therapeutic diphenylcyclopropenone sensitization with weekly scalp DPC. The specimen comprised whole blood, sampled in connection with sensitization to the hapten diphenylcyclopropenone (DPC). Every receptor here comes from a woman in her twenties or thirties with alopecia areata. Some clones in this sample may be carry-over from other donors' samples.

This chain joins TRBV14 and TRBJ1-1; 7 bases map to TRBD1. Germline values: CDR1 SGHDN, CDR2 FVKESK. CDR3 length: 13 residues. Unmatched junction bases numbered 3, after V lost 7 bases and J lost 1 base. This CDR3 is CASTRTGNTEAFF. Written as DNA, the CDR3 is TGTGCCAGCACGCGGACAGGGAACACTGAAGCTTTCTTT.

This clonotype has a handful of counts. The chain joins TRBV15 to TRBJ1-1; D uncertain. The CDR3 is 18 amino acids. The germline gives CDR1 LNHNV, CDR2 YYDKDF (reference sequence). V lost 0 bases and J lost 7, with 24 bases in between. CDR3 sequence: CATSRDLGDSMGAYEAFF. DNA of the CDR3: TGTGCCACCAGCAGAGATTTAGGAGATAGCATGGGAGCATATGAAGCTTTCTTT.